This TCR beta chain was profiled in a study of CD8 T cells in Susac syndrome. Whole-study results and caveats: It was acknowledged by the study that relatively few individuals were included in its TCR sequencing and HLA analysis.

Random hexamers primed reverse transcription of roughly 0.5 to 1 ug RNA. TCRdb analysed the immunoSEQ multiplex PCR reads with MiXCR anew, one entry per CDR3 protein. The sample has roughly 200,000 distinct CDR3 sequences, approximately 94% seen once; the top ten hold 0.085% to 0.13%. On this clonotype itself: Its matching antigen is unknown.

Material: CD4+ T cells from PBMCs. This receptor was taken from a human donor in good health.

This CDR3 reads CASSRTYTGELFF. CDR3 DNA: TGTGCCAGCAGCCGCACCTACACCGGGGAGCTGTTTTTT. The chain carries TRBV3-1 and TRBJ2-2, with D hard to call. V was shortened by 4 bases and J by 3 bases, with 6 bases between the two germline ends. CDR3 size: 13 residues. CDR1 is LGHDT and CDR2 is YNNKEL in the germline V gene (reference sequence).